The 25 T cell receptor beta chains below all came from one sample that was sequenced in a study of breast tumors, draining lymph nodes, adjacent tissues. TCRdb recomputed calls from the multiplex PCR reads with MiXCR, one row per CDR3 protein. This table holds some 14,000 distinct CDR3 sequences, around 50% found once. The sample was tumor-adjacent breast tissue. Every receptor here comes from a female donor with breast cancer. Some clones in this sample may be carry-over from other donors' samples.

This clonotype was counted ten times or more. One base away lies a much larger clone, so this may be a sequencing read error. The V and J genes are TRBV5-5 and TRBJ1-2; D is undetermined. The CDR3 is 16 residues long. The V gene lost 0 bases and the J gene lost 4 bases, with 16 bases spanning the gap. The V gene's germline CDR1 is SGHKS and CDR2 YYEKEE (reference sequence). The CDR3 reads CASSLARPTIVYGYTF. The DNA for the CDR3 is TGTGCCAGCAGCTTGGCCAGGCCGACGATCGTCTATGGCTACACCTTC.

The chain has TRBV7-9 and TRBJ1-2; 8 bases are a match to TRBD1. This CDR3 region has 14 residues. Per germline, CDR1 SEHNR and CDR2 FQNEAQ (reference sequence). Germline trimming cut 5 bases from V and 6 bases from J; bases unmatched to any gene: 8. The CDR3 region is CASSPETGVDGYTF. The CDR3 coding sequence is TGTGCCAGCAGCCCGGAGACAGGGGTCGATGGCTACACCTTC.

This clonotype appeared once. The chain combines TRBV20-1 with TRBJ2-3; D may be TRBD2 (6 bases). CDR3 length equals 14 residues. Germline V gene sequence: CDR1 DFQATT, CDR2 SNEGSKA (reference sequence). V lost 3 bases and J lost 5, with 15 bases in between. CDR3 coding DNA: TGCAGTGCTAGGGACCCACGGGAGCTAGATACGCAGTATTTT. Protein sequence: CSARDPRELDTQYF.

This chain links TRBV20-1 with TRBJ2-1, with a weak D call TRBD2 (6 bases). V shed 1 base and J shed 5 bases, with 15 bases lying between them. Germline loops: CDR1 DFQATT, CDR2 SNEGSKA (reference sequence). CDR3 length equals 15 residues. CDR3 sequence (DNA): TGCAGTGCTAGAGTTAAAGGGACTGGGCACAATGAGCAGTTCTTC. Protein product: CSARVKGTGHNEQFF.

CDR3 sequence (DNA): TGTGCCAGCTCACCACAAATACAGGGTACTCAGGGCGAGCAGTACTTC. Protein product: CASSPQIQGTQGEQYF. The chain joins TRBV18 to TRBJ2-7; D may be TRBD1 (6 bases). Trimming removed 1 base at V and 6 bases at J, with 19 bases between. Germline values: CDR1 KGHSH, CDR2 LQKENI. The CDR3 contains 16 residues.

The chain carries TRBV5-5 and TRBJ2-7, with 7 bases identical to TRBD1. Per germline, CDR1 SGHKS and CDR2 YYEKEE (reference sequence). After removal of 1 base from V and 3 bases from J, the junction contained 10 bases not matched to a gene. The CDR3 extends over 16 amino acids. The DNA of the CDR3 is TGTGCCAGCAGCTTGCTGGCAGGGACAGAAAACTACGAGCAGTACTTC. This codes for CASSLLAGTENYEQYF.

CDR3 sequence reads: CASSQAIGRGELFF. The CDR3 DNA sequence: TGCGCCAGCAGCCAAGCTATAGGCCGTGGGGAGCTGTTTTTT. The V call is TRBV4-3, the J call TRBJ2-2; D uncertain. The V end was cut by 1 base, the J end by 8 bases, with 11 bases between. Germline CDR1 LGHNA, CDR2 YSLEER. This CDR3 comprises 14 residues.

As regards this clonotype: The junction shows a germline mismatch at one end, possibly a read error. The CDR3 DNA reads TGTGCCAGCAGTGAATTTCCCTACATGGGCTATGGCGAGCCCTTC. Translated: CASSEFPYMGYGEPF. J is TRBJ1-2 and V is TRBV2; no definite D call. The CDR3 is 15 amino acids. Germline values: CDR1 SNHLY, CDR2 FYNNEI.

This sequence joins TRBV12-3 or TRBV12-4 and TRBJ2-5, with D possibly matching TRBD2 (6 bases). This CDR3 is 13 amino acids long. Trimming cost V 6 bases and J 5 bases, with 13 bases left between them. CDR3 in amino acids: CASSLRGKETQYF. CDR3 DNA sequence: TGTGCCAGCAGCCTCCGGGGGAAGGAGACCCAGTACTTC.

The chain has TRBV20-1 and TRBJ2-5; D uncertain. The CDR3 runs 18 residues. Per germline, CDR1 DFQATT and CDR2 SNEGSKA (reference sequence). The germline V and J ends were trimmed by 0 bases and 3 bases, with 23 bases remaining between them. The CDR3 sequence: CSARDVPTMGRVKETQYF. For the CDR3, the DNA is TGCAGTGCTAGAGATGTCCCTACTATGGGTAGGGTGAAAGAGACCCAGTACTTC.

Comments on this clonotype: A single base separates this from a much larger clone, so it may be a read error. In this CDR3 the conserved last residue, phenylalanine or tryptophan, is missing, so a read error is likely. V gene TRBV11-3 combines with J gene TRBJ1-1, with a weak D call TRBD1 (5 bases). Trimming took 4 bases from V and 7 from J, leaving 13 bases between them. Germline-derived CDR1 and CDR2 are SGHNT and YENEEA. The CDR3 runs to 13 residues. In nucleotides, the CDR3 is TGTGCCAGCAGCTCCCGGGGGTTACTTGAAGCTTTCCTT. It codes for CASSSRGLLEAFL.

The CDR3 region has the DNA TGTGCCAGCAGCTTACCCACAGGTCGTTATGGCTACACCTTC. This gives the protein CASSLPTGRYGYTF. The chain couples TRBV11-3 to TRBJ1-2, with D perhaps matching TRBD1 (5 bases). Germline V gives CDR1 SGHNT, CDR2 YENEEA. This CDR3 comprises 14 residues. The ends were cut back, 2 bases at V and 5 bases at J, with 12 bases in the middle.

The chain is built from TRBV10-1 and TRBJ2-3; 7 bases line up with TRBD2. Germline-derived CDR1 and CDR2 are WNHNN and SYGVQD (reference sequence). This CDR3 region has 17 residues. The ends lost 8 bases at V and 2 bases at J; junction bases unmatched: 16. The CDR3 sequence: CASWARGSFPNTDTQYF. The CDR3 DNA sequence: TGCGCCAGCTGGGCGCGGGGGTCGTTCCCAAACACAGATACGCAGTATTTT.

The chain joins TRBV7-9 to TRBJ1-2, with D hard to call. Germline V gene lookup returns CDR1 SEHNR and CDR2 FQNEAQ (reference sequence). Trimming stripped 2 bases from V and 10 bases from J, with 17 bases between. The CDR3 contains 14 residues. CDR3 protein: CASSLIPGKIDYTF. The CDR3 DNA sequence: TGTGCCAGCAGCTTAATCCCAGGAAAGATTGACTACACCTTC. Filled out from reference TRBV7-9 and TRBJ1-2, the complete variable domain reads DTGVSQNPRHKITKRGQNVTFRCDPISEHNRLYWYRQTLGQGPEFLTYFQNEAQLEKSRLLSDRFSAERPKGSFSTLEIQRTEQGDSAMYLCASSLIPGKIDYTFGSGTRLTVV.

About this clonotype itself: One end of the junction does not line up with germline, which may come from a read error. The V and J genes are TRBV9 and TRBJ2-1, with unresolved D. Germline CDR1 reads SGDLS; CDR2 reads YYNGEE. This CDR3 region has 14 residues. The CDR3 reads CASSVDTETNEQPF. The DNA for the CDR3 is TGTGCCAGCAGCGTAGATACAGAGACGAATGAGCAGCCCTTC.

CDR3 nucleotide sequence: TGTGCCAGCAGCGTCAGTAGCGGGAGTATCGGGGAGCTGTTTTTT. This codes for CASSVSSGSIGELFF. The rearrangement uses TRBV9 and TRBJ2-2, with 9 bases matching TRBD2. Germline CDR1 SGDLS, CDR2 YYNGEE. The CDR3 contains 15 residues. J was trimmed by 7 bases and V by 2 bases; bases with no gene match: 6.

The rearrangement joins TRBV5-1 to TRBJ2-2; D is unresolved. The CDR3 runs 14 residues. Germline-derived CDR1 and CDR2 are SGHRS and YFSETQ. V lost 0 bases and J lost 1, with 4 bases in between. The DNA for the CDR3 is TGCGCCAGCAGCTTGGAAGGGAACACCGGGGAGCTGTTTTTT. Translated: CASSLEGNTGELFF. The variable domain in full, with the rest retrieved from reference TRBV5-1 and TRBJ2-2, is KAGVTQTPRYLIKTRGQQVTLSCSPISGHRSVSWYQQTPGQGLQFLFEYFSETQRNKGNFPGRFSGRQFSNSRSEMNVSTLELGDSALYLCASSLEGNTGELFFGEGSRLTVL.

This clonotype has ten or more counts. The chain uses TRBV27 and TRBJ2-1; D is ambiguous. The ends were cut back, 6 bases at V and 2 bases at J, with 17 bases in the middle. In germline, CDR1 is MNHEY, CDR2 SMNVEV (reference sequence). The CDR3 loop spans 16 amino acids. CDR3 sequence: CASRKDRAATYNEQFF. The DNA of the CDR3 is TGTGCCAGCAGGAAAGACCGAGCCGCGACCTACAATGAGCAGTTCTTC.

The chain is built from TRBV7-9 and TRBJ1-2; TRBD1 might be the D (5 bases). The germline V gene encodes CDR1 SEHNR and CDR2 FQNEAQ (reference sequence). The V end lost 5 bases, the J end lost 2 bases, and 18 bases lay between the germline ends. The CDR3 is 16 amino acids. Here the CDR3 reads CASSTRQYSRNYGYTF. The CDR3 DNA follows: TGTGCCAGCAGCACTCGACAGTATTCGAGGAACTATGGCTACACCTTC.

This clonotype was recorded at least ten times. The DNA of the CDR3 is TGTGCCAGCAGCGTAGCAGTCTCATGGAACACTGAAGCTTTCTTT. Translation: CASSVAVSWNTEAFF. The chain links TRBV9 to TRBJ1-1, with D unclear. The CDR3 is 15 residues long. The germline CDR1 and CDR2 sequences are SGDLS and YYNGEE. V lost 0 bases and J 1 base, leaving 10 bases between the germline ends.

The chain couples TRBV10-2 to TRBJ1-2, with 8 bases identical to TRBD1. CDR3 length: 13 amino acids. J gave up 8 bases and V 3 bases, and 5 bases lay outside the gene matches. Germline-derived CDR1 and CDR2 are WSHSY and SAAADI. The CDR3 protein is CASSDATGVGYTF. Here the CDR3 DNA reads TGCGCCAGCAGTGATGCGACAGGGGTAGGCTACACCTTC.

Details on this clonotype: Because the CDR3 is missing its conserved closing phenylalanine or tryptophan, this is likely a read error. The V call is TRBV10-3, the J call TRBJ1-1, with D unresolved. Germline assignment: CDR1 ENHRY and CDR2 SYGVKD. Deletions cut 7 bases from V and 0 bases from J, with 9 bases between. The length of the CDR3 is 13 residues. In DNA, the CDR3 is TGTGCCATCACGGCGGATATGAACACTGAAGCTTTCTTG. Encoded protein: CAITADMNTEAFL.

This clonotype was detected ten times or more. V usage is TRBV7-2 and J usage is TRBJ2-2; D is unresolved. V lost 1 base, J lost 7 bases, and 4 bases lay in between. The CDR3 is made up of 12 amino acids. Germline V CDR1 and CDR2: SGHTA, FQGNSA. Written as DNA, the CDR3 is TGTGCCAGCAGCTTAGAGTACGGGGAGCTGTTTTTT. Its translation: CASSLEYGELFF.

The gene calls are TRBV6-5 and TRBJ2-5; 10 nucleotides agree with TRBD2. Germline CDR1 is MNHEY and CDR2 is SVGAGI. The CDR3 contains 14 residues. The V and J ends lost 0 bases and 7 bases, in that order; junction bases with no gene match: 2. CDR3 coding DNA: TGTGCCAGCAGTTACTCGGCTAGCGGGGGGACCCAGTACTTC. Translated, it gives CASSYSASGGTQYF.

The chain carries TRBV15 and TRBJ2-7; TRBD1 matches at 9 bases. V shed 3 bases and J 4 bases; nucleotides not matched to a gene: 7. From germline, CDR1 is LNHNV and CDR2 YYDKDF (reference sequence). This CDR3 has 15 residues. This CDR3 is CATSSPGQGSYEQYF. The CDR3 nucleotides are TGTGCCACCAGCAGCCCGGGACAGGGTTCATACGAGCAGTACTTC.